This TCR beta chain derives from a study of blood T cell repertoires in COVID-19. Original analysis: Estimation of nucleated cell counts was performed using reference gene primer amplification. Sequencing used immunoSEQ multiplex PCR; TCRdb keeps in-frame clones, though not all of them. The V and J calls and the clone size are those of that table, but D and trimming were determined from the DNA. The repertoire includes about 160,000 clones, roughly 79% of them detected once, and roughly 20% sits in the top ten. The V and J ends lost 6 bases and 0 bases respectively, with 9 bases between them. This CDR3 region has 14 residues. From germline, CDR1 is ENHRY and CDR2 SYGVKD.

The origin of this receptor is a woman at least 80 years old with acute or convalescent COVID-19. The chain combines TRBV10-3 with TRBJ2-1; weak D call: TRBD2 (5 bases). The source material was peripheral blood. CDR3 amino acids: CAIRVAGSYNEQFF. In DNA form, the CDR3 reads TGTGCCATCAGGGTCGCGGGCTCCTACAATGAGCAGTTCTTC.